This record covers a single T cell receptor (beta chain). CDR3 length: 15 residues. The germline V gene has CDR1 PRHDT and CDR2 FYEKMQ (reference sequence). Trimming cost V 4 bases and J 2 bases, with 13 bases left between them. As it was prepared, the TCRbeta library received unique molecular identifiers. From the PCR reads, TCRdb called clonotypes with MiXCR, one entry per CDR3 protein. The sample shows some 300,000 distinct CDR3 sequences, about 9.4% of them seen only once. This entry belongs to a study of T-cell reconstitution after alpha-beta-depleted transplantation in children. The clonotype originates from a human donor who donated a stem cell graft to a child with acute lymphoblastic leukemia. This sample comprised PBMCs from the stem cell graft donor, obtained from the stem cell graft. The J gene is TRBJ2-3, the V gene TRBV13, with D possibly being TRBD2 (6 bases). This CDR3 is CASSSEGRFTDTQYF. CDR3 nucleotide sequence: TGTGCCAGCAGCTCAGAAGGGAGGTTCACAGATACGCAGTATTTT.